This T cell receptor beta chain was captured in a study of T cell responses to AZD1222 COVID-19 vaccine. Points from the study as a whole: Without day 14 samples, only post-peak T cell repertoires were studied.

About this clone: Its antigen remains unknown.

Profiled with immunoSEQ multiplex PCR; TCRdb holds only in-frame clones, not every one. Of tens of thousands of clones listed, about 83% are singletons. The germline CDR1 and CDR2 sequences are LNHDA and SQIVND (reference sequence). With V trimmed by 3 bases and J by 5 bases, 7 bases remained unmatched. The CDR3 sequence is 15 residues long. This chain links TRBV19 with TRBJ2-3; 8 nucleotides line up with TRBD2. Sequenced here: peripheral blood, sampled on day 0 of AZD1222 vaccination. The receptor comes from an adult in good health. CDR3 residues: CASSIPGRGGDTQYF. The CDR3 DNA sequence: TGTGCCAGTAGTATCCCCGGGAGGGGAGGAGATACGCAGTATTTT.